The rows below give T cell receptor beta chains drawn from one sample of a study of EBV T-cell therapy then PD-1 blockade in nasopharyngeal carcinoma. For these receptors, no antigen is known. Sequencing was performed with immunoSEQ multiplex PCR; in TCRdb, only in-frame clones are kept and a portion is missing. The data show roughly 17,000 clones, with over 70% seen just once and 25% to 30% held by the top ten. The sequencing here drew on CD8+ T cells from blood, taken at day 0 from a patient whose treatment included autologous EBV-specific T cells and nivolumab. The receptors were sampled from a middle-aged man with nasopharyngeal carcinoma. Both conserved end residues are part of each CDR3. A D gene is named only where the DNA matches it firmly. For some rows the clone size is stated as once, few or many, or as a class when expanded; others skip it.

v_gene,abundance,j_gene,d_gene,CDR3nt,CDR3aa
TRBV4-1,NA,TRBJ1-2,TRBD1,TGCGCCAGCAGCCAAGGAGGGACAGGACCGAACTATGGCTACACCTTC,CASSQGGTGPNYGYTF
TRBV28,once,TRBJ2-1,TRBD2,TGTGCCAGCAGTTCCTCTTTGACTAGCGGGGTGAATTATAATGAGCAGTTCTTC,CASSSSLTSGVNYNEQFF
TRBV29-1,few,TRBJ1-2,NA,TGCAGCGTTGACTCAGAAAACTATGGCTACACCTTC,CSVDSENYGYTF
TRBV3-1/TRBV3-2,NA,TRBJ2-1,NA,TGTGCCAGCAGCCAAGATCGGCGGGGGCTACACTCCAATGAGCAGTTCTTC,CASSQDRRGLHSNEQFF
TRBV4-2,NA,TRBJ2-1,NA,TGTGCCAGCAGCCAAGATGCGTTGCAGGGAACCTACAATGAGCAGTTCTTC,CASSQDALQGTYNEQFF
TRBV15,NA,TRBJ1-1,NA,TGTGCCACCAGCACCAGCTGGGGAGGGAACACTGAAGCTTTCTTT,CATSTSWGGNTEAFF
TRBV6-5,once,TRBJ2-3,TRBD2,TGTGCCAGCAGTTACGGCGGTAGTAGCGGGGATACGCAGTATTTT,CASSYGGSSGDTQYF
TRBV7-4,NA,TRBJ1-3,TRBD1,TGTGCCAGCAGCTTATGGGCCAGTTTACCGTTGGGACAGCTCCTCTCTGGAAACACCATATATTTT,CASSLWASLPLGQLLSGNTIYF
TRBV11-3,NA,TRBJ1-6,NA,TGTGCCAGCAGCTTAGGCGGGAATTCACCCCTCCACTTT,CASSLGGNSPLHF
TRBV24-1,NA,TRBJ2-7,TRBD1,TGTGCCACCAGTGATCGGACAGGGGGCAGCTCCTACGAGCAGTACTTC,CATSDRTGGSSYEQYF
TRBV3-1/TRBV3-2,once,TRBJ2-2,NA,TGTGCCAGCGGACTGAACGGCTGGGACACCGGGGAGCTGTTTTTT,CASGLNGWDTGELFF
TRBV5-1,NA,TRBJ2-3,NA,TGCGCCAGCAGCTTAGCGTGGACAGCCTTTAGCACAGATACGCAGTATTTT,CASSLAWTAFSTDTQYF
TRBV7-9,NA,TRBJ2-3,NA,TGTGCCAGCAGCCCCAGCGGTTCTAGCACAGATACGCAGTATTTT,CASSPSGSSTDTQYF
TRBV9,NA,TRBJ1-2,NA,TGTGCCAGCAGCAATACACCGAATGGCTACACCTTC,CASSNTPNGYTF
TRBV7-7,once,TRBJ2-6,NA,TGTGCCAGCAGCGACTGGCCCTCTGGGGCCAACGTCCTGACTTTC,CASSDWPSGANVLTF
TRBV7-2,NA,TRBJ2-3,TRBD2,TGTGCCAGCAGTAAGAGCGGGGGGCCCACAGATACGCAGTATTTT,CASSKSGGPTDTQYF
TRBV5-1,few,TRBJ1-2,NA,TGCGCCAGCAGCCAAGAATCGGGATATGGCTACACCTTC,CASSQESGYGYTF
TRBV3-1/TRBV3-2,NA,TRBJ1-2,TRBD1,TGTGCCAGCAGCCCACCCTTAGGACAGGGGAACGCTTACTATGGCTACACCTTC,CASSPPLGQGNAYYGYTF
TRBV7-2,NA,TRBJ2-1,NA,TGTGCCAGCAGCTTAGCGCTTGTCGGTCGTCAGCCTTGGAATGAGCAGTTCTTC,CASSLALVGRQPWNEQFF
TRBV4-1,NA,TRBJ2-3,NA,TGCGCCAGCAGCCACGGGCCTAGCACAGATACGCAGTATTTT,CASSHGPSTDTQYF
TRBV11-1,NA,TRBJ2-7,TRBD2,TGTGCCAGCAGCTTAGATGAGCGGGGGGACTACGAGCAGTACTTC,CASSLDERGDYEQYF
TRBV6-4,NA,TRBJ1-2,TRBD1,TGTGCCAGCAGTGACTCGCACAGGGGGAGCTACACCTTC,CASSDSHRGSYTF
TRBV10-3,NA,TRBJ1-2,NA,TGTGCCATCCCTGAGGGGGGGGGTGGCTACACCTTC,CAIPEGGGGYTF
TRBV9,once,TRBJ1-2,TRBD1,TGTGCCAGCAGCACAGGGGCTCACTATGGCTACACCTTC,CASSTGAHYGYTF
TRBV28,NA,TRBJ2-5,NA,TGTGCCAGCAGTTTAGTGGGCATCAACTGGGCAGAGACCCAGTACTTC,CASSLVGINWAETQYF
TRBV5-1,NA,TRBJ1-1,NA,TGCGCCAGCAGCTTGGGTGGGAACACTGAAGCTTTCTTT,CASSLGGNTEAFF
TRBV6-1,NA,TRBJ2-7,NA,TGTGCCAGCAGTGATGGAGATTCCTACGAGCAGTACTTC,CASSDGDSYEQYF
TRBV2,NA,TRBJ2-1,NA,TGTGCCAGCAGTGACCAGGGGAATGAGCAGTTCTTC,CASSDQGNEQFF
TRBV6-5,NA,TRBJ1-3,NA,TGTGCCAGCAGTTATGGGGTTGGAAACACCATATATTTT,CASSYGVGNTIYF
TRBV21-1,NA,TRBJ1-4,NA,TGTGCCAGCAGCAATTTCAGGGGCCCTAATGAAAAACTGTTTTTT,CASSNFRGPNEKLFF
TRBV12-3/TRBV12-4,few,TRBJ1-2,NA,TGTGCCAGCAGTCCCGCCTATGGCTACACCTTC,CASSPAYGYTF
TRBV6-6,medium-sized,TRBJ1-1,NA,TGTGCCAGCAGTCCCGGTTTAGGGAACACTGAAGCTTTCTTT,CASSPGLGNTEAFF
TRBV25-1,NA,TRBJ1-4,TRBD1,TGTGCCAGCAGGGGGTCGAGACAGGGGTATGAAAAACTGTTTTTT,CASRGSRQGYEKLFF
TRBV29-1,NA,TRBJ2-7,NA,TGCAGCGTTGAAGCCCCATCGGGCCGAAGCTCCTACGAGCAGTACTTC,CSVEAPSGRSSYEQYF
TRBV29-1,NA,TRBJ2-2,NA,TGCAGCGTTTTACAGGGCGTCGGGGAGCTGTTTTTT,CSVLQGVGELFF
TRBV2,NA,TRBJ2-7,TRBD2,TGTGCCAGCAGTGAAGCGGGACTAGCGGGGGCCTCCAGCTCCTACGAGCAGTACTTC,CASSEAGLAGASSSYEQYF
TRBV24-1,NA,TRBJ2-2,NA,TGTGCCACCAGTCCGACCACCGGGGAGCTGTTTTTT,CATSPTTGELFF
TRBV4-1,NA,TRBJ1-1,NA,TGCGCCAGCAGCCTAGACAGGCCCTCTGAAGCTTTCTTT,CASSLDRPSEAFF
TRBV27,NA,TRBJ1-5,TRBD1,TGTGCCAGCAGCGAGGGACAGCGCAATCAGCCCCAGCATTTT,CASSEGQRNQPQHF
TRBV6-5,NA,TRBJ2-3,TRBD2,TGTGCCAGCGGATCCTTAGCGGGGGGGCAAGATACGCAGTATTTT,CASGSLAGGQDTQYF
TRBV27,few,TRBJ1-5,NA,TGTGCCAGCTGGGGGGGGAGCCCTTGGCCCCAGCATTTT,CASWGGSPWPQHF
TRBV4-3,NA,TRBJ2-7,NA,TGCGCCAGCAGCCAAGACAGCAGGGGCCCGTACGAGCAGTACTTC,CASSQDSRGPYEQYF
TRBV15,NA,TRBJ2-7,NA,TGTGCCACCAGCAGAGAGGGGGGCGCGTCCTACGAGCAGTACTTC,CATSREGGASYEQYF
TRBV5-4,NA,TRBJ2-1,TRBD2,TGTGCCAGCAGCTTTAGCGGGGGGGGCAATGAGCAGTTCTTC,CASSFSGGGNEQFF
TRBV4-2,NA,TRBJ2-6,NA,TGTGCCAGCAGCCAAGATGGGGGCGCTGGGGCCAACGTCCTGACTTTC,CASSQDGGAGANVLTF
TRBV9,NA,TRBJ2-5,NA,TGTGCCAGCAGCGTAGGTGCCGGACCCCAAGAGACCCAGTACTTC,CASSVGAGPQETQYF
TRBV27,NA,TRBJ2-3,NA,TGTGCCAGCAGTTTATTGGCCCAAGATACGCAGTATTTT,CASSLLAQDTQYF
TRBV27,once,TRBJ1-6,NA,TGTGCCAGCAGTTTCGGCAGGGCGATTTCACCCCTCCACTTT,CASSFGRAISPLHF
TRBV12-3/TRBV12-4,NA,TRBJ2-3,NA,TGTGCCAGCAGTTTGGCCGACACAGATACGCAGTATTTT,CASSLADTDTQYF
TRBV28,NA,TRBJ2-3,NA,TGTGCCATCATGGGACTCAGCACAGATACGCAGTATTTT,CAIMGLSTDTQYF